These T cell receptor beta chains were read from a single sample in a study of CD8 T cells in Susac syndrome. TCRdb re-called the immunoSEQ multiplex PCR reads through MiXCR, storing one row per CDR3 protein. The table records around 79,000 distinct CDR3 sequences, approximately 94% of them present only once. Material for sequencing was CD8+ T cells from PBMCs. Receptor source: a human donor with Susac syndrome. CDR3s include the opening cysteine and the closing phenylalanine or tryptophan. The D gene is left open where the match is weak. The listing skips clone size in some rows; elsewhere it reads once, few, many or a size class.

J gene	V gene	clone size	D gene	CDR3 length	CDR3 protein	CDR3 DNA
TRBJ1-5	TRBV5-6	.	.	13	CASSLGGNRPQHF	TGTGCCAGCAGCTTGGGGGGCAACCGGCCCCAGCATTTT
TRBJ1-2	TRBV27	.	.	11	CASSRGQGYTF	TGTGCCAGCAGTCGTGGACAGGGCTACACCTTC
TRBJ2-5	TRBV3-1	.	TRBD2	21	CASSQEPRPLLAQIHQETQYF	TGTGCCAGCAGCCAAGAGCCTCGACCCCTACTAGCGCAAATACACCAAGAGACCCAGTACTTC
TRBJ1-1	TRBV19	.	.	10	CASSSAEAFF	TGTGCCAGTAGTAGTGCTGAAGCTTTCTTT
TRBJ2-3	TRBV30	.	.	15	CAWGYGHRNTDTQYF	TGTGCCTGGGGGTACGGCCACAGAAACACAGATACGCAGTATTTT
TRBJ2-1	TRBV6-4	.	TRBD2	16	CASSDSTGLEQNEQFF	TGTGCCAGCAGTGACTCGACTGGACTAGAGCAGAATGAGCAGTTCTTC
TRBJ2-6	TRBV2	.	.	14	CASRGGLGANVLTF	TGTGCCAGCAGGGGGGGGCTTGGGGCCAACGTCCTGACTTTC
TRBJ2-5	TRBV14	.	.	18	CASSHQVGLGIQRETQYF	TGTGCCAGCAGCCATCAAGTGGGGCTAGGGATCCAGAGGGAGACCCAGTACTTC
TRBJ1-6	TRBV7-9	.	.	15	CASSLLSRNNSPLHF	TGTGCCAGCAGCTTGCTCAGCAGAAATAATTCACCCCTCCACTTT
TRBJ2-1	TRBV7-2	.	TRBD2	15	CASSRGSGGLNEQFF	TGTGCCAGCAGCCGAGGTAGCGGGGGCCTCAATGAGCAGTTCTTC
TRBJ1-1	TRBV6-1	.	.	12	CASSPGRTEAFF	TGTGCCAGCAGTCCCGGACGGACTGAAGCTTTCTTT
TRBJ2-5	TRBV15	.	.	15	CATSARDSPQETQYF	TGTGCCACCAGCGCCCGGGACTCTCCACAAGAGACCCAGTACTTC
TRBJ2-5	TRBV7-2	once	.	16	CASSLVVMGSEETQYF	TGTGCCAGCAGCTTAGTTGTTATGGGGTCGGAAGAGACCCAGTACTTC
TRBJ2-3	TRBV3-1	.	TRBD2	17	CASSQDGRLAGTDTQYF	TGTGCCAGCAGCCAAGATGGGCGTCTAGCGGGCACAGATACGCAGTATTTT
TRBJ2-5	TRBV7-8	.	.	13	CASSPRKRETQYF	TGTGCCAGCAGCCCACGAAAGAGAGAGACCCAGTACTTC